Given below is one T cell receptor (beta chain) in context. This entry is derived from a study of technical replicates of blood from a handful of donors. Clones were read by immunoSEQ multiplex PCR, and TCRdb kept only the in-frame ones, dropping some. Here the sample spans roughly 76,000 clones, 94% being singletons. The V end was cut by 5 bases, the J end by 8 bases, with 12 bases between. Germline V gene sequence: CDR1 MGHRA, CDR2 YSYEKL. The length of the CDR3 is 12 residues. The genes are TRBV4-1 and TRBJ1-2, with a possible D match to TRBD1 (5 bases). Sequencing was done on a sample of T cells isolated from PBMCs. The receptor was isolated from a human donor in good health. This CDR3 reads CASSGGERGYTF. The CDR3 nucleotides read TGCGCCAGCAGCGGGGGGGAACGCGGCTACACCTTC.